These 13 T cell receptor beta chains share one sample of origin, sequenced in a study of PD-L1 blockade in urothelial cancer. Sequencing was performed with immunoSEQ multiplex PCR; in TCRdb, only in-frame clones are kept and a portion is missing. The sample carries 43,000 or so clones, around 84% recorded once. Sample time point: pretreatment peripheral blood. Source: PBMCs, taken around atezolizumab (anti-PD-L1) treatment. All receptors come from a man in his 60s with urothelial cancer.

CDR3 residues: CASSLDQYDPTGRNEQYF. CDR3 nucleotides: TGCGCCAGCAGCTTGGATCAATATGATCCGACAGGGAGGAACGAGCAGTACTTC. The chain joins TRBV5-1 to TRBJ2-7; a possible D gene is TRBD1 (7 bases). This CDR3 region has 18 residues. Germline V gives CDR1 SGHRS, CDR2 YFSETQ. V was shortened by 0 bases and J by 5 bases, with 24 bases between the two germline ends.

This clone was seen once. This chain uses TRBV9 with TRBJ1-1; D gene uncertain. CDR1 SGDLS and CDR2 YYNGEE come from the germline V gene. The CDR3 runs 14 residues. Trimming left V 0 bases short and J 1 base short, with 7 bases between. The DNA for the CDR3 is TGTGCCAGCAGCGTAGCCCTGGCGAACACTGAAGCTTTCTTT. Protein product: CASSVALANTEAFF.

The CDR3: CASSLSQGRVEKLFF. The CDR3 DNA is TGTGCCAGCAGTTTGTCCCAGGGGCGGGTTGAAAAACTGTTTTTT. The chain recombines TRBV28 with TRBJ1-4, with D tentatively TRBD1 (6 bases). Germline values: CDR1 MDHEN, CDR2 SYDVKM. The CDR3 extends over 15 amino acids. V lost 3 bases and J lost 7, with 15 bases in between.

A note on this clone: This CDR3 is also generated by other DNA sequences in the sample. The chain combines TRBV29-1 with TRBJ1-2; TRBD1 matches 8 bases. The CDR3 runs 13 residues. The junction had 3 bases not matched to a gene; V was cut back by 4 bases and J by 2 bases. The germline V gene encodes CDR1 SQVTM and CDR2 ANQGSEA. CDR3 sequence reads: CSVGQGRNYGYTF. The DNA of the CDR3 is TGCAGCGTTGGACAGGGGAGAAACTATGGCTACACCTTC.

The chain combines TRBV4-1 with TRBJ1-3; D might be TRBD1 (6 bases). Germline-derived CDR1 and CDR2 are MGHRA and YSYEKL. The CDR3 totals 16 residues. V lost 3 bases, J lost 2 bases, and 14 bases lay in between. CDR3 DNA: TGCGCCAGCAGCCAGGAACCGGGACAAACTGGAAACACCATATATTTT. Residues: CASSQEPGQTGNTIYF.

J is TRBJ2-1 and V is TRBV10-3, with TRBD2 matching over 13 bases. The CDR3 runs to 16 residues. The germline gives CDR1 ENHRY, CDR2 SYGVKD. Trimming cost V 6 bases and J 7 bases; bases outside gene matches: 9. CDR3: CAIRGTSGTPSNEQFF. For the CDR3, the DNA is TGTGCCATCAGGGGGACTAGCGGGACCCCCAGTAATGAGCAGTTCTTC.

This clone was picked up one time. The chain employs TRBV6-1 and TRBJ1-2, with D unresolved. The germline V and J ends were trimmed by 6 bases and 0 bases, with 11 bases remaining between them. CDR1 and CDR2 from the germline V gene are MNHNS and SASEGT. There are 14 residues in the CDR3. The CDR3 loop reads CASRSTLANYGYTF. CDR3 nucleotide sequence: TGTGCCAGCAGGTCGACTTTAGCTAACTATGGCTACACCTTC.

This chain connects TRBV10-1 to TRBJ2-1, with D possibly being TRBD2 (6 bases). With 3 bases removed from V and 7 bases from J, the gap between germline ends came to 19 bases. This CDR3 region has 16 residues. Germline V CDR1 and CDR2: WNHNN, SYGVQD (reference sequence). This CDR3 is CASSDPGLGDFNEQFF. CDR3 DNA sequence: TGCGCCAGCAGTGATCCGGGACTGGGGGACTTTAATGAGCAGTTCTTC.

The rearrangement joins TRBV30 to TRBJ2-7; 10 bases are shared with TRBD2. The CDR3 contains 14 residues. Germline CDR1 GTSNPN, CDR2 SVGIG (reference sequence). The trim removed 3 bases at V and 5 bases at J, leaving 7 bases unmatched. This chain's CDR3 is CAWRLAGHSNEQYF. The CDR3 bases are TGTGCCTGGAGACTAGCGGGACATTCGAACGAGCAGTACTTC.

With respect to this clone: Other DNA sequences within the sample encode an identical CDR3. In DNA form, the CDR3 reads TGTGCCAGCAGTCTCATCGCGGGGAACACTGAAGCTTTCTTT. Translated: CASSLIAGNTEAFF. V usage is TRBV5-6 and J usage is TRBJ1-1, with unresolved D. There are 14 residues in the CDR3. CDR1 is SGHDT, CDR2 YYEEEE, per germline. The V and J ends lost 5 bases and 1 base respectively, with 12 bases between them.

The V and J genes are TRBV2 and TRBJ2-3; unclear D gene. The CDR3 is 12 amino acids. V was shortened by 7 bases and J by 3 bases, with 8 bases between the two germline ends. CDR1 SNHLY and CDR2 FYNNEI come from the germline V gene. Written as DNA, the CDR3 is TGTGCCAGCAAATCCCTTACAGATACGCAGTATTTT. It is translated as CASKSLTDTQYF.

This clone came up once. The rearrangement joins TRBV7-2 to TRBJ2-3; 9 bases line up with TRBD2. Germline assignment: CDR1 SGHTA and CDR2 FQGNSA. Trimming took 5 bases from V and 4 from J; bases not matched to a gene: 10. The CDR3 totals 16 residues. In nucleotides, the CDR3 is TGTGCCAGCAGCCTCGGGGGAGCGGGGGGCGCAGATACGCAGTATTTT. This codes for CASSLGGAGGADTQYF.

The chain carries TRBV5-6 and TRBJ2-2; TRBD2 aligns across 10 bases. Trimming removed 0 bases from V and 3 bases from J; junction bases left unmatched: 2. The CDR3 loop spans 16 amino acids. CDR1 and CDR2 (germline): SGHDT, YYEEEE. The CDR3 is CASSLVLAGDTGELFF. CDR3 DNA: TGTGCCAGCAGCTTGGTCCTAGCGGGGGACACCGGGGAGCTGTTTTTT. The full variable domain, in which reference TRBV5-6 and TRBJ2-2 provide the parts outside the CDR3, is DAGVTQSPTHLIKTRGQQVTLRCSPKSGHDTVSWYQQALGQGPQFIFQYYEEEERQRGNFPDRFSGHQFPNYSSELNVNALLLGDSALYLCASSLVLAGDTGELFFGEGSRLTVL.